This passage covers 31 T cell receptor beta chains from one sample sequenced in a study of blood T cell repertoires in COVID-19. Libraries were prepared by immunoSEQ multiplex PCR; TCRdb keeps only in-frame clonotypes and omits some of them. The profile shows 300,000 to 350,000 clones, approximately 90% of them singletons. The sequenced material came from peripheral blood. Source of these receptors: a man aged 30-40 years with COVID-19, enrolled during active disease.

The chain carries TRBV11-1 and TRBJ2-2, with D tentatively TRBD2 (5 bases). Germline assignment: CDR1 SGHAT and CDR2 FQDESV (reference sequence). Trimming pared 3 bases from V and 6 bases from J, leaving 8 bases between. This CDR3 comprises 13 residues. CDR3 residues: CASSFGMAGELFF. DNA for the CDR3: TGTGCCAGCAGCTTCGGGATGGCCGGGGAGCTGTTTTTT.

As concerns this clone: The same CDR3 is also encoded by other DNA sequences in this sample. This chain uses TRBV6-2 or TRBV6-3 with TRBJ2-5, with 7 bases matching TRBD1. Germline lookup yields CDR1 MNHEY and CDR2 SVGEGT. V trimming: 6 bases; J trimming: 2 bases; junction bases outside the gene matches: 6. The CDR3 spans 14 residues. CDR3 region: CASSLATGQETQYF. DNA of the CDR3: TGTGCCAGCAGCCTCGCGACAGGGCAAGAGACCCAGTACTTC.

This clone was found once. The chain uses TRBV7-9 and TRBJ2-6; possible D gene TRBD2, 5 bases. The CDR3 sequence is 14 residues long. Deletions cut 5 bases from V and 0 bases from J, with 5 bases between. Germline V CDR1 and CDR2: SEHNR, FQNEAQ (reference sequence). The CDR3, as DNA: TGTGCCAGCAGCCGGGACTCTGGGGCCAACGTCCTGACTTTC. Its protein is CASSRDSGANVLTF.

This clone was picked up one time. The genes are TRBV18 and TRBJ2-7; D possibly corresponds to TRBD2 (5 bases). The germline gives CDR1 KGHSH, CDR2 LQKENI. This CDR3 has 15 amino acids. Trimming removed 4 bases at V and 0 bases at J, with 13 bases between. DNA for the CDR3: TGTGCCAGCTCACTCCCGGGGTCTTCCTCCTACGAGCAGTACTTC. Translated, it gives CASSLPGSSSYEQYF.

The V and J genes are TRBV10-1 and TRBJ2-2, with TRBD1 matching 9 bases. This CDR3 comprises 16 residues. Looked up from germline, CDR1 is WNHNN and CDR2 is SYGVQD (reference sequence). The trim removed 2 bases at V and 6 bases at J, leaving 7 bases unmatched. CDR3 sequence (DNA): TGCGCCAGCAGTGAGGGCGGGACAGGGTACGCCGGGGAGCTGTTTTTT. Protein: CASSEGGTGYAGELFF.

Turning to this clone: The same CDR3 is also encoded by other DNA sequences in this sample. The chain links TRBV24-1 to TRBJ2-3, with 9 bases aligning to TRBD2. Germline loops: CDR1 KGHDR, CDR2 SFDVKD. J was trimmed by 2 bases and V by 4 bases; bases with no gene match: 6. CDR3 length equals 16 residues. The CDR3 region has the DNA TGTGCCACCAGTGACCGCGGGGGGGCTGACACAGATACGCAGTATTTT. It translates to CATSDRGGADTDTQYF.

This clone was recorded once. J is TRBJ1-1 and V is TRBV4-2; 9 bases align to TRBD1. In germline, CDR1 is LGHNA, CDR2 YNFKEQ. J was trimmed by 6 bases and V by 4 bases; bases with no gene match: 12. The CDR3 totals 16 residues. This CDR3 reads CASSLRAGTGSSEAFF. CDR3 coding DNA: TGTGCCAGCAGCCTCCGGGCCGGGACAGGGTCCTCTGAAGCTTTCTTT.

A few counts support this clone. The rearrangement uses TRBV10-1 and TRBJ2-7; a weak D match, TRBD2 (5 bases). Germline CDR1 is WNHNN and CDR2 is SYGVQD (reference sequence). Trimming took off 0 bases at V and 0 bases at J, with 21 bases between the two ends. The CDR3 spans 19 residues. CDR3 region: CASSESMGRSEALSYEQYF. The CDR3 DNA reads TGCGCCAGCAGTGAGTCGATGGGCCGTAGCGAGGCCCTCTCCTACGAGCAGTACTTC.

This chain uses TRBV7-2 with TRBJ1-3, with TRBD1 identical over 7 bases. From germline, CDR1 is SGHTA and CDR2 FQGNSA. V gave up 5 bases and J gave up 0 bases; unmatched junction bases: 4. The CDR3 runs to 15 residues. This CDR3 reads CASSRGGYSGNTIYF. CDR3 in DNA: TGTGCCAGCAGCAGAGGGGGCTACTCTGGAAACACCATATATTTT.

CDR3: CASSAGLGETQYF. The CDR3 DNA reads TGTGCCAGCAGCGCCGGACTAGGAGAGACCCAGTACTTC. The chain uses TRBV7-2 and TRBJ2-5; 7 nucleotides match TRBD2. J was trimmed by 4 bases and V by 5 bases; bases with no gene match: 4. Looked up from germline, CDR1 is SGHTA and CDR2 is FQGNSA. This CDR3 comprises 13 residues.

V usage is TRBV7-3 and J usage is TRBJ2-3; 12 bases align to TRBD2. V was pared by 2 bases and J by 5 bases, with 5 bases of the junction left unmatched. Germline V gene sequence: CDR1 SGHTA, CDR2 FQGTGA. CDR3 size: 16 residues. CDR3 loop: CASSLSLAGGLDTQYF. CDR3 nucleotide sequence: TGTGCCAGCAGCTTATCGCTAGCGGGGGGGTTAGATACGCAGTATTTT.

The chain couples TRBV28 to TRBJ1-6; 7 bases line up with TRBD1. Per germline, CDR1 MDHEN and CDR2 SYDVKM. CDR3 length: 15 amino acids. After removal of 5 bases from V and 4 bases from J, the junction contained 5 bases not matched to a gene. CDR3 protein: CASSPYRGYNSPLHF. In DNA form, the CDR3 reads TGTGCCAGCAGTCCATACAGGGGTTATAATTCACCCCTCCACTTT. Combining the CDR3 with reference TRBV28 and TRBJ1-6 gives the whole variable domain DVKVTQSSRYLVKRTGEKVFLECVQDMDHENMFWYRQDPGLGLRLIYFSYDVKMKEKGDIPEGYSVSREKKERFSLILESASTNQTSMYLCASSPYRGYNSPLHFGNGTRLTVT.

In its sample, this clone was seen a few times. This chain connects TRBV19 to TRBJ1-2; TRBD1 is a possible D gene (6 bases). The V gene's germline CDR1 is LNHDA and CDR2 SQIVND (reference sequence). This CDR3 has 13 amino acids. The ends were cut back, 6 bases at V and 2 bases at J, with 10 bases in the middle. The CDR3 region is CASRNQGNYGYTF. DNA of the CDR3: TGTGCCAGTAGGAATCAGGGGAACTATGGCTACACCTTC.

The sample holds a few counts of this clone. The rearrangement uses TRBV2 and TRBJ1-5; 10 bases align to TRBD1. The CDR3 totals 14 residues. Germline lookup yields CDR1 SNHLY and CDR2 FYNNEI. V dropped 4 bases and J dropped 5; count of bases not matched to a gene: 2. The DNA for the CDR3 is TGTGCCAGCAGTGGGACAGGGGGTTATCAGCCCCAGCATTTT. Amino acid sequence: CASSGTGGYQPQHF.

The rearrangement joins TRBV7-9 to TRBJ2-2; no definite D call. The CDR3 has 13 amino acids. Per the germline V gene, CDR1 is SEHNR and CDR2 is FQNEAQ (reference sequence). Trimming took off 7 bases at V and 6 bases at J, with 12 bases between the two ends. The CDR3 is CASNFPGAGELFF. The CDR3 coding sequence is TGTGCCAGCAACTTTCCAGGTGCCGGGGAGCTGTTTTTT.

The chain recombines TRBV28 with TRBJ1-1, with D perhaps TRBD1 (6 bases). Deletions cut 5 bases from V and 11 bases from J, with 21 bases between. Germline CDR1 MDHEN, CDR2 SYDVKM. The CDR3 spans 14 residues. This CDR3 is CASSPPTGTMVAFF. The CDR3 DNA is TGTGCCAGCAGTCCCCCGACAGGCACTATGGTGGCTTTCTTT.

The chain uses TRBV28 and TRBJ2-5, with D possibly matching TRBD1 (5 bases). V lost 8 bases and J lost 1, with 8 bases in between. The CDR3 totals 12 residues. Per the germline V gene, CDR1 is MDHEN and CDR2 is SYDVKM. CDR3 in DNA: TGTGCCAGCGGACACACCCAAGAGACCCAGTACTTC. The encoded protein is CASGHTQETQYF.

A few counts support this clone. The CDR3 is CASSRHSGSSTDTQYF. CDR3 in DNA: TGCGCCAGCAGCCGGCATAGCGGGTCTAGCACAGATACGCAGTATTTT. V usage is TRBV4-1 and J usage is TRBJ2-3; 7 bases are shared with TRBD2. CDR1 is MGHRA and CDR2 is YSYEKL in the germline V gene. This CDR3 is built from 16 residues. The ends lost 4 bases at V and 0 bases at J; junction bases unmatched: 7.

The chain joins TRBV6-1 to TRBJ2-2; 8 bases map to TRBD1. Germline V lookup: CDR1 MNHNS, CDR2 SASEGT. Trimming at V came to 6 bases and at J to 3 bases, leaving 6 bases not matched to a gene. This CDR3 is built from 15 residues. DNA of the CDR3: TGTGCCAGCAGGCAGGGGGCAGGGGACACCGGGGAGCTGTTTTTT. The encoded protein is CASRQGAGDTGELFF.

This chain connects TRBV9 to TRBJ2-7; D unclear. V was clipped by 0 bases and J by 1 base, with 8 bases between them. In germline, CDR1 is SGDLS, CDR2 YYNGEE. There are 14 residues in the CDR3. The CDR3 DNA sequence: TGTGCCAGCAGCGTAGACACAGCATCCTACGAGCAGTACTTC. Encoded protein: CASSVDTASYEQYF.

This CDR3 reads CASSLPMDRGQANEKLFF. The CDR3, as DNA: TGTGCCAGCAGCTTACCCATGGACAGGGGGCAGGCTAATGAAAAACTGTTTTTT. The V gene is TRBV11-2, the J gene TRBJ1-4; 11 bases align to TRBD1. Germline assignment: CDR1 SGHAT and CDR2 FQNNGV. This CDR3 is 18 amino acids long. Trimming at V came to 2 bases and at J to 3 bases, leaving 8 bases not matched to a gene.

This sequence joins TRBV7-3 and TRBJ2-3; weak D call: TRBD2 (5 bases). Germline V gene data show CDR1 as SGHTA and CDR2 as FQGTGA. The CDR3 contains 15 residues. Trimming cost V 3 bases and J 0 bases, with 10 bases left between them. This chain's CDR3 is CASSFLGGSTDTQYF. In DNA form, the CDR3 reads TGTGCCAGCAGCTTCTTGGGCGGGAGCACAGATACGCAGTATTTT.

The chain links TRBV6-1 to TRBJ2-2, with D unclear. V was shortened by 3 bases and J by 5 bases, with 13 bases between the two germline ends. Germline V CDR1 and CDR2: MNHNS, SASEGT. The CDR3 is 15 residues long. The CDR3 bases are TGTGCCAGCAGTGATAGAGACGGAGCGACCGGGGAGCTGTTTTTT. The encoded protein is CASSDRDGATGELFF.

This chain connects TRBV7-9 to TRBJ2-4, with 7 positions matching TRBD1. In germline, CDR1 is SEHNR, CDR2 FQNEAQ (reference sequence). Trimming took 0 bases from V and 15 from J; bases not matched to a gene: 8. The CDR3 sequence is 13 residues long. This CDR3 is CASSLAGGGEGYF. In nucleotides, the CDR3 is TGTGCCAGCAGCTTAGCAGGGGGCGGAGAAGGGTACTTC.

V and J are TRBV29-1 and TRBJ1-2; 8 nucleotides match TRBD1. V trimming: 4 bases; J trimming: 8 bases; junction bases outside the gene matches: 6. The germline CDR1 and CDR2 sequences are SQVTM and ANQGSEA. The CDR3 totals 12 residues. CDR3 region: CSVVEQGGGYTF. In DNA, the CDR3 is TGCAGCGTTGTGGAACAGGGGGGCGGCTACACCTTC.

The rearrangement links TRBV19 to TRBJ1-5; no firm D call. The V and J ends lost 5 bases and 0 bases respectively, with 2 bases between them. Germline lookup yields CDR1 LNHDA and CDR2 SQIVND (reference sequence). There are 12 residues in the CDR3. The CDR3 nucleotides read TGTGCCAGTAGTTATAGCAATCAGCCCCAGCATTTT. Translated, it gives CASSYSNQPQHF.

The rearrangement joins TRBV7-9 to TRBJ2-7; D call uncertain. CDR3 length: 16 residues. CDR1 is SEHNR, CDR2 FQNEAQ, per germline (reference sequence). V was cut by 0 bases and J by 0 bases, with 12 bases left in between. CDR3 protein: CASSLAPRGGSYEQYF. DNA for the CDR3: TGTGCCAGCAGCTTAGCGCCTCGCGGTGGCTCCTACGAGCAGTACTTC.

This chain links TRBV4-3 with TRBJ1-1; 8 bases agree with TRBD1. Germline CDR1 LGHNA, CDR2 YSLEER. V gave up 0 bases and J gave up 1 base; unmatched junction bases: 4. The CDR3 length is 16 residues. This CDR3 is CASSQDRTGWNTEAFF. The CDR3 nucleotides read TGCGCCAGCAGCCAAGACCGGACAGGGTGGAACACTGAAGCTTTCTTT.

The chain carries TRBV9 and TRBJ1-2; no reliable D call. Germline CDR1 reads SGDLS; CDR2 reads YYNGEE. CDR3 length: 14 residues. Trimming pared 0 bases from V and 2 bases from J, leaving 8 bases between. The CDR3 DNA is TGTGCCAGCAGCGTAGGGTCAGGAAACTATGGCTACACCTTC. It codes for CASSVGSGNYGYTF. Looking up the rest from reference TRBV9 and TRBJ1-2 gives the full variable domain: DSGVTQTPKHLITATGQRVTLRCSPRSGDLSVYWYQQSLDQGLQFLIQYYNGEERAKGNILERFSAQQFPDLHSELNLSSLELGDSALYFCASSVGSGNYGYTFGSGTRLTVV.

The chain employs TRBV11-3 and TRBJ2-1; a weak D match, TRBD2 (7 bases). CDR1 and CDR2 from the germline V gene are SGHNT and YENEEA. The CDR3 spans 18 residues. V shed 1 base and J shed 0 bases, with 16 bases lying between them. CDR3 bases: TGTGCCAGCAGCTTAGTAGGGGGGGCTGATTCCTCCTACAATGAGCAGTTCTTC. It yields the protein CASSLVGGADSSYNEQFF.

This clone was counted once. This CDR3 reads CASRGGPVYNSPLHF. Here the CDR3 DNA reads TGTGCCAGCAGGGGGGGACCGGTCTATAATTCACCCCTCCACTTT. The J gene is TRBJ1-6, the V gene TRBV27, with a weak D call TRBD1 (5 bases). The V gene lost 6 bases and the J gene lost 3 bases, with 12 bases spanning the gap. From germline, CDR1 is MNHEY and CDR2 SMNVEV (reference sequence). This CDR3 region has 15 residues.